This TCR beta chain appears in the sequencing data of a study of shared clonotypes between healthy human individuals. Study findings and constraints: Rarefaction showed sorted-subset sequencing was incomplete despite large depth.

On this clone: What it binds is not known.

Profiling relied on immunoSEQ multiplex PCR, and the TCRdb table lists in-frame clones only, not all of them. The data contain around 2,000,000 clones, roughly 95% of them seen just once; the ten biggest clones take up under 0.15%. Germline V gene sequence: CDR1 MNHNS, CDR2 SASEGT. CDR3 length: 15 residues. V lost 6 bases and J 0 bases, leaving 12 bases between the germline ends. Input material: naive CD4+ T cells sorted from blood. This sample's subset: CD45RA+ positively selected. The clonotype originates from a man between 18 and 35 years old in good health. The chain recombines TRBV6-1 with TRBJ1-3; maybe TRBD1 (6 bases). Here the CDR3 reads CASRDSPFSGNTIYF. The DNA for the CDR3 is TGTGCCAGCAGGGACAGCCCTTTCTCTGGAAACACCATATATTTT.